These T cell receptor beta chains were read from a single sample in a study of blood T cell repertoires in COVID-19. Only in-frame clones appear in the TCRdb table, and some are missing; sequencing was by immunoSEQ multiplex PCR. The sample has 45,000 to 70,000 clones; around nine tenths are singletons. Sequencing was carried out using peripheral blood. These receptors came from a woman in her sixties or seventies with active COVID-19. Both conserved end residues are trimmed from each CDR3.

J	V	CDR3
TRBJ2-7	TRBV12-3/TRBV12-4	ASSMQAYYEQY
TRBJ1-2	TRBV6-6	ASSPQGQYGYT
TRBJ2-5	TRBV25-1	ASSAQGKETQY
TRBJ1-1	TRBV12-3/TRBV12-4	ASSLSGGTEAF
TRBJ2-5	TRBV7-9	ASPYRDSRGGGVVTQY
TRBJ2-7	TRBV2	ASQQGPYEQY
TRBJ1-2	TRBV25-1	ASSRDTNYGYT
TRBJ1-2	TRBV19	ASTPGQGYGYT
TRBJ2-5	TRBV29-1	SGYSQETQY
TRBJ2-1	TRBV5-6	ASRETGEEQF